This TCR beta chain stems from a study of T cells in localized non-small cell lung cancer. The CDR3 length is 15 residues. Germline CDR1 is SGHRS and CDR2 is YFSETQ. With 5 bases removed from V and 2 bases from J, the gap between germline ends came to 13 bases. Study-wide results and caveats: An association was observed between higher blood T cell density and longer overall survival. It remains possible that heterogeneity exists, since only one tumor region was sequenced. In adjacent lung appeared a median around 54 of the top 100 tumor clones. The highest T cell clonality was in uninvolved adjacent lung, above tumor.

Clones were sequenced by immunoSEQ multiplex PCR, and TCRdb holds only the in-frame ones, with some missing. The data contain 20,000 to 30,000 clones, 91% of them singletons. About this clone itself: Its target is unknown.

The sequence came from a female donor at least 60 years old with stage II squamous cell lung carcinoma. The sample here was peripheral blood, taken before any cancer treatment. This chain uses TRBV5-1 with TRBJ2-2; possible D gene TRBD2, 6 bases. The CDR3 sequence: CASRFSGGNTGELFF. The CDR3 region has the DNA TGCGCCAGCAGATTTAGCGGAGGCAACACCGGGGAGCTGTTTTTT.